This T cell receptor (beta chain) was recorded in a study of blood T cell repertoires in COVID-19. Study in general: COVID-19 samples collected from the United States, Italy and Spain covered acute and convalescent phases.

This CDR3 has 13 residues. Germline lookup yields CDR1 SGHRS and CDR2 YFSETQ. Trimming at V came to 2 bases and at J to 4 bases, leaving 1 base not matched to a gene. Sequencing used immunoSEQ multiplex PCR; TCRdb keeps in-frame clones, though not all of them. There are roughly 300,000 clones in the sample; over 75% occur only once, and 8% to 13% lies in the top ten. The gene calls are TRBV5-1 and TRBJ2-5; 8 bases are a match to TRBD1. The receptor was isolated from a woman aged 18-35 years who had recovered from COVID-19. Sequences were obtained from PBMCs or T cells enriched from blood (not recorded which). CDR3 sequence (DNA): TGCGCCAGCAGCTTCGGACAGGGAGAGACCCAGTACTTC. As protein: CASSFGQGETQYF.